Presented here are 5 T cell receptor beta chains from one specimen sequenced in a study of identical twins. TCRdb re-called the 5' RACE reads with MiXCR, one entry per CDR3 protein. The table records about 1.7 million distinct CDR3 sequences, under 35% of them present only once. Sequencing input: cord blood. The receptor source for this set is a newborn girl in good health.

This clonotype was counted between two and nine times. V usage is TRBV12-3 or TRBV12-4 and J usage is TRBJ1-1, with 7 bases that match TRBD1. CDR3 size: 18 residues. V was pared by 5 bases and J by 0 bases, with 15 bases of the junction left unmatched. The CDR3 region has the DNA TGTGCCAGCAGTACACCGGGACAGCCGACCGTGTTGAACACTGAAGCTTTCTTT. Translated, it gives CASSTPGQPTVLNTEAFF.

This clonotype has only a few counts. J is TRBJ2-1 and V is TRBV7-2; 13 bases agree with TRBD2. The CDR3 is 16 residues long. V was pared by 3 bases and J by 8 bases, with 7 bases of the junction left unmatched. The germline gives CDR1 SGHTA, CDR2 FQGNSA. The CDR3 region is CASSFPLAGGPYEQFF. The CDR3 DNA reads as TGTGCCAGCAGCTTCCCACTAGCGGGAGGGCCATATGAGCAGTTCTTC.

The CDR3 DNA is TGTGCCAGCAGCTTAACTTCCCTAGCGGGAGGGCCTAATGAGCAGTTCTTC. As protein: CASSLTSLAGGPNEQFF. The chain has TRBV11-2 and TRBJ2-1; TRBD2 matches at 12 bases. This CDR3 region has 17 residues. The germline CDR1 and CDR2 sequences are SGHAT and FQNNGV. J gave up 7 bases and V 2 bases, and 9 bases lay outside the gene matches. The full variable domain, rest sourced from reference TRBV11-2 and TRBJ2-1, is EAGVAQSPRYKIIEKRQSVAFWCNPISGHATLYWYQQILGQGPKLLIQFQNNGVVDDSQLPKDRFSAERLKGVDSTLKIQPAKLEDSAVYLCASSLTSLAGGPNEQFFGPGTRLTVL.

The chain is built from TRBV3-1 and TRBJ2-6; 7 bases fit TRBD1. The CDR3 runs 19 residues. Germline V gene data show CDR1 as LGHDT and CDR2 as YNNKEL (reference sequence). The trim removed 5 bases at V and 1 base at J, leaving 14 bases unmatched. The CDR3 nucleotides read TGTGCCAGCAGCGGACTCGAGATCACAGGGGCTTCTGGGGCCAACGTCCTGACTTTC. As protein: CASSGLEITGASGANVLTF.

This sequence joins TRBV23-1 and TRBJ2-7, with 12 bases identical to TRBD2. TRBV23-1 is given ORF status, its function remaining uncertain. This CDR3 region has 18 residues. Trimming at V came to 4 bases and at J to 2 bases, leaving 12 bases not matched to a gene. In DNA, the CDR3 is TGCGCCAGCAGTCTGACCGGGACTAGCGGGCGAAGCACCTACGAGCAGTACTTC. Amino acid sequence: CASSLTGTSGRSTYEQYF.